One and the same sample provided the 7 T cell receptor beta chains below, sequenced in a study of yellow fever vaccine responses in identical twins. TCRdb used MiXCR to reprocess the RT-PCR reads, holding one entry per CDR3 protein. The sample has about 23,000 distinct CDR3 sequences; around 74% are singletons. The specimen was T cells from blood (PBMCs), unsorted or a sorted subset (not recorded which), collected before or after yellow fever vaccination (not recorded which). The receptors were gathered from a young woman who received the yellow fever vaccine.

This clonotype came up once. The V and J genes are TRBV12-3 or TRBV12-4 and TRBJ1-1; D is ambiguous. The CDR3 extends over 15 amino acids. V was cut by 3 bases and J by 3 bases, with 14 bases left in between. In nucleotides, the CDR3 is TGTGCCAGCAGTTTCATCCTCACAGCGGACACTGAAGCTTTCTTT. This translates into CASSFILTADTEAFF.

V usage is TRBV29-1 and J usage is TRBJ2-1; 8 bases align to TRBD2. V lost 5 bases and J lost 3; bases outside the gene matches: 3. The germline CDR1 and CDR2 sequences are SQVTM and ANQGSEA. This CDR3 is built from 13 residues. CDR3 nucleotide sequence: TGCAGCGTTATAGCGGGAAACTACAATGAGCAGTTCTTC. It translates to CSVIAGNYNEQFF.

The chain links TRBV12-3 or TRBV12-4 to TRBJ2-2, with 8 bases fitting TRBD2. Losses at the gene ends were 7 bases for V and 4 bases for J; bases not matched to a gene: 5. The CDR3 is made up of 14 amino acids. The CDR3 region is CASKSGSATGELFF. As DNA, the CDR3 is TGTGCCAGCAAGAGCGGGAGTGCCACCGGGGAGCTGTTTTTT.

The rearrangement links TRBV10-3 to TRBJ2-3; possibly TRBD2 for D (5 bases). V lost 0 bases to trimming and J lost 4 bases, with 8 bases between them. CDR1 ENHRY and CDR2 SYGVKD come from the germline V gene. CDR3 length equals 14 residues. The CDR3 region is CAISESRAADTQYF. CDR3 in DNA: TGTGCCATCAGTGAGTCGAGGGCAGCAGATACGCAGTATTTT.

The V gene is TRBV6-1, the J gene TRBJ2-3; no clear D. Germline CDR1 reads MNHNS; CDR2 reads SASEGT. Between the trimmed V and J ends, which lost 6 bases and 0 bases, there was a span of 4 bases. The CDR3 is made up of 12 amino acids. As DNA, the CDR3 is TGTGCCAGCAGGGGCAGCACAGATACGCAGTATTTT. Protein sequence: CASRGSTDTQYF.

There are a few counts of this clonotype. The rearrangement joins TRBV11-3 to TRBJ1-6; a weak D match, TRBD1 (5 bases). Trimming cost V 7 bases and J 10 bases, with 20 bases left between them. The CDR3 covers 15 residues. Germline CDR1 SGHNT, CDR2 YENEEA. This CDR3 is CASTTPGTTGSPLHF. DNA for the CDR3: TGTGCCAGCACCACCCCCGGGACCACGGGGTCACCCCTCCACTTT.

This clonotype was picked up a small number of times. This rearrangement joins TRBV15 to TRBJ1-2; D is ambiguous. Trimming pared 0 bases from V and 5 bases from J, leaving 7 bases between. CDR1 is LNHNV and CDR2 is YYDKDF in the germline V gene (reference sequence). The CDR3 length is 13 residues. This CDR3 is CATSRETAYGYTF. The CDR3 region has the DNA TGTGCCACCAGCAGAGAAACAGCTTATGGCTACACCTTC.